Listed here are 4 T cell receptor beta chains from one sample, sequenced in a study of blood T cell repertoires in COVID-19. Only in-frame clones appear in the TCRdb table, and some are missing; sequencing was by immunoSEQ multiplex PCR. The sample consists of roughly 120,000 clones, around 81% of them appearing once. The specimen sequenced was peripheral blood. These receptors came from a man in his sixties or seventies with acute or convalescent COVID-19.

J is TRBJ1-1 and V is TRBV19; maybe TRBD1 (5 bases). CDR1 and CDR2 from the germline V gene are LNHDA and SQIVND (reference sequence). V lost 1 base and J 6 bases, leaving 12 bases between the germline ends. The CDR3 covers 14 residues. The DNA for the CDR3 is TGTGCCAGTAGTATAGGGGGAGGGACGGCTGAAGCTTTCTTT. Its translation: CASSIGGGTAEAFF.

The chain is built from TRBV4-1 and TRBJ2-3, with TRBD2 matching over 7 bases. The CDR3 length is 16 residues. V was pared by 4 bases and J by 2 bases, with 9 bases of the junction left unmatched. CDR1 and CDR2 (germline): MGHRA, YSYEKL. CDR3 sequence reads: CASSPLGRGTTDTQYF. The CDR3 DNA is TGCGCCAGCAGCCCCTTAGGGAGGGGAACCACAGATACGCAGTATTTT.

Concerning this clone: An end of the junction differs from the germline gene, which may be a read error. The rearrangement uses TRBV2 and TRBJ1-4; D call uncertain. Germline V gives CDR1 SNHLY, CDR2 FYNNEI. This CDR3 contains 14 residues. The CDR3 is CASSEGRRNEKLFF. CDR3 in DNA: TGTGCCAGCAGCGAAGGGCGGAGGAATGAAAAACTGTTTTTT.

This clone was observed a handful of times. The V call is TRBV2, the J call TRBJ1-2; TRBD1 agrees at 10 bases. CDR1 and CDR2 (germline): SNHLY, FYNNEI. The CDR3 extends over 11 amino acids. The trim removed 9 bases at V and 7 bases at J, leaving 2 bases unmatched. CDR3 loop: CASDRGLGYTF. CDR3 nucleotide sequence: TGTGCCAGTGACAGGGGGCTTGGCTACACCTTC.